The 24 T cell receptor beta chains below were found in one sample sequenced in a study of blood T cell repertoires in COVID-19. Repertoires were generated with immunoSEQ multiplex PCR, while TCRdb's copy carries only in-frame clones and drops some. The sample lists 300,000 to 450,000 clones, 88% occurring once. Sample: PBMCs or T cells enriched from blood (not recorded which). These receptors all stem from a woman aged 30 to 39 who had been exposed to COVID-19.

The genes are TRBV6-2 or TRBV6-3 and TRBJ2-7, with D possibly matching TRBD2 (5 bases). V shed 4 bases and J shed 3 bases, with 16 bases lying between them. CDR1 is MNHEY and CDR2 is SVGEGT in the germline V gene. This CDR3 comprises 15 residues. The CDR3 loop is CASSFLRDRIYEQYF. CDR3 in DNA: TGTGCCAGCAGTTTCCTCCGGGATAGAATCTACGAGCAGTACTTC.

The chain recombines TRBV19 with TRBJ1-5, with D hard to call. V lost 6 bases to trimming and J lost 5 bases, with 11 bases between them. There are 13 residues in the CDR3. CDR1 and CDR2 from the germline V gene are LNHDA and SQIVND (reference sequence). Written as DNA, the CDR3 is TGTGCCAGTAGCCCCTTTCTTGATCAGCCCCAGCATTTT. Amino acid sequence: CASSPFLDQPQHF.

J is TRBJ2-3 and V is TRBV6-4; 10 nucleotides agree with TRBD1. Unmatched junction bases numbered 0, after V lost 2 bases and J lost 1 base. The CDR3 runs 15 residues. Germline V CDR1 and CDR2: MRHNA, SNTAGT. In nucleotides, the CDR3 is TGTGCCAGCAGTGACGGGACAGGGGGCACAGATACGCAGTATTTT. Translating it yields CASSDGTGGTDTQYF.

This rearrangement joins TRBV3-1 (or the pseudogene TRBV3-2) to TRBJ2-1; D is uncertain. This CDR3 contains 12 residues. V shed 2 bases and J shed 9 bases, with 8 bases lying between them. Germline CDR1 reads LGHDT; CDR2 reads YNNKEL (reference sequence). CDR3 region: CASSQSSVEQFF. DNA for the CDR3: TGTGCCAGCAGCCAATCAAGCGTTGAGCAGTTCTTC.

The chain carries TRBV29-1 and TRBJ2-3, with TRBD2 matching 8 bases. Per the germline V gene, CDR1 is SQVTM and CDR2 is ANQGSEA. Trimming removed 6 bases from V and 8 bases from J; junction bases left unmatched: 10. The CDR3 loop spans 13 amino acids. CDR3 DNA sequence: TGCAGCGTGCGTGGACTAGCAGAGGGTACGCAGTATTTT. The encoded protein is CSVRGLAEGTQYF.

J is TRBJ2-1 and V is TRBV25-1; no reliable D call. V was pared by 2 bases and J by 8 bases, with 16 bases between. The CDR3 has 15 residues. The germline gives CDR1 MGHDK, CDR2 SYGVNS. CDR3 residues: CASSEPGLKSDEQFF. The CDR3 region has the DNA TGTGCCAGCAGTGAACCCGGTTTGAAGTCCGATGAGCAGTTCTTC.

This chain links TRBV19 with TRBJ1-1, with 7 bases lining up with TRBD1. Germline CDR1 is LNHDA and CDR2 is SQIVND (reference sequence). Trimming took 3 bases from V and 7 from J; bases not matched to a gene: 8. The length of the CDR3 is 14 residues. The CDR3 DNA follows: TGTGCCAGTAGTATCGGCACAGGGGAAGGTGAAGCTTTCTTT. Residues: CASSIGTGEGEAFF.

This chain joins TRBV28 and TRBJ1-2; 7 nucleotides match TRBD1. The ends lost 4 bases at V and 4 bases at J; junction bases unmatched: 18. Germline V lookup: CDR1 MDHEN, CDR2 SYDVKM. The CDR3 is made up of 18 amino acids. In nucleotides, the CDR3 is TGTGCCAGCAGTTACTCGACAGGGCTGATCGCCCACGGCTATGGCTACACCTTC. Translated: CASSYSTGLIAHGYGYTF.

The chain carries TRBV24-1 and TRBJ2-1; D call uncertain. CDR3 length equals 16 residues. Trimming pared 2 bases from V and 4 bases from J, leaving 14 bases between. Germline V gives CDR1 KGHDR, CDR2 SFDVKD. The CDR3 protein is CATSDSTADAYNEQFF. CDR3 sequence (DNA): TGTGCCACCAGTGATTCAACGGCGGATGCTTACAATGAGCAGTTCTTC.

The rearrangement uses TRBV24-1 and TRBJ2-2; 10 bases align to TRBD2. Germline assignment: CDR1 KGHDR and CDR2 SFDVKD. The CDR3 is made up of 18 amino acids. V lost 6 bases to trimming and J lost 5 bases; unmatched junction nucleotides: 14. The CDR3 sequence: CATSRLGLAGADTGELFF. The CDR3 coding sequence is TGTGCCACCAGTCGGCTCGGTCTAGCGGGAGCGGATACCGGGGAGCTGTTTTTT.

The chain employs TRBV14 and TRBJ2-2; a weak D match, TRBD1 (6 bases). CDR1 is SGHDN and CDR2 is FVKESK in the germline V gene. The CDR3 length is 17 residues. The V and J ends lost 0 bases and 4 bases respectively, with 15 bases between them. DNA for the CDR3: TGTGCCAGCAGCCAAGATTACGGACAGATGGGCACCGGGGAGCTGTTTTTT. Translated, it gives CASSQDYGQMGTGELFF.

The chain recombines TRBV28 with TRBJ2-7; 8 nucleotides match TRBD1. Trimming took 6 bases from V and 1 from J; bases not matched to a gene: 2. Germline CDR1 reads MDHEN; CDR2 reads SYDVKM. This CDR3 contains 13 residues. The CDR3 DNA sequence: TGTGCCAGCAGGCGACAGGGGTCCTACGAGCAGTACTTC. Amino acids: CASRRQGSYEQYF.

The chain employs TRBV7-9 and TRBJ2-1; 10 bases are shared with TRBD2. In germline, CDR1 is SEHNR, CDR2 FQNEAQ (reference sequence). V was pared by 4 bases and J by 2 bases, with 2 bases of the junction left unmatched. This CDR3 region has 15 residues. CDR3: CASSSAGGPYNEQFF. CDR3 nucleotides: TGTGCCAGCAGCTCAGCGGGGGGGCCCTACAATGAGCAGTTCTTC.

This chain links TRBV2 with TRBJ2-1, with TRBD2 identical over 9 bases. The CDR3 contains 14 residues. In germline, CDR1 is SNHLY, CDR2 FYNNEI. V was pared by 6 bases and J by 5 bases, with 5 bases of the junction left unmatched. CDR3: CASRAGTSNNEQFF. The CDR3 DNA follows: TGTGCCAGCAGAGCCGGGACTAGCAACAATGAGCAGTTCTTC. Combining the CDR3 with reference TRBV2 and TRBJ2-1 gives the whole variable domain EPEVTQTPSHQVTQMGQEVILRCVPISNHLYFYWYRQILGQKVEFLVSFYNNEISEKSEIFDDQFSVERPDGSNFTLKIRSTKLEDSAMYFCASRAGTSNNEQFFGPGTRLTVL.

On this clone: Other DNA sequences of this sample code for an identical CDR3. This chain connects TRBV29-1 to TRBJ2-3; a possible D gene is TRBD1 (6 bases). This CDR3 is 13 amino acids long. V lost 5 bases and J lost 3, with 12 bases in between. The germline V gene has CDR1 SQVTM and CDR2 ANQGSEA. The CDR3 protein is CSVPGQGTDTQYF. The CDR3, as DNA: TGCAGCGTTCCCGGGCAGGGGACAGATACGCAGTATTTT.

This sequence joins TRBV27 and TRBJ1-1; 8 bases agree with TRBD1. J lost 4 bases, V lost 2 bases, and 12 bases had no gene match. The CDR3 length is 17 residues. Germline lookup yields CDR1 MNHEY and CDR2 SMNVEV (reference sequence). CDR3 region: CASSLKRLDRAFTEAFF. CDR3 DNA: TGTGCCAGCAGTTTAAAACGTCTGGACAGGGCTTTCACTGAAGCTTTCTTT.

The V and J genes are TRBV19 and TRBJ2-1; TRBD2 agrees at 10 bases. V was pared by 2 bases and J by 0 bases, with 4 bases of the junction left unmatched. The CDR3 is 17 amino acids. The germline CDR1 and CDR2 sequences are LNHDA and SQIVND (reference sequence). The DNA for the CDR3 is TGTGCCAGTAGTATAACTAGCGGGATGAGCTCCTACAATGAGCAGTTCTTC. Translating it yields CASSITSGMSSYNEQFF.

The chain uses TRBV12-5 and TRBJ2-7; unclear D gene. CDR1 LGHNT and CDR2 FRNRAP come from the germline V gene. This CDR3 contains 15 residues. The V and J ends lost 2 bases and 3 bases respectively, with 14 bases between them. The CDR3 DNA reads TGTGCTAGTGGTTTGTGGCCCCCGCTAGGCTACGAGCAGTACTTC. It codes for CASGLWPPLGYEQYF.

The chain joins TRBV3-1 (or the pseudogene TRBV3-2) to TRBJ2-3, with 8 bases fitting TRBD2. CDR1 is LGHDT, CDR2 YNNKEL, per germline (reference sequence). The CDR3 sequence is 16 residues long. The J segment lost 0 bases and the V segment lost 0 bases, leaving 2 bases of the junction unmatched. This CDR3 is CASSQELAASTDTQYF. CDR3 DNA sequence: TGTGCCAGCAGCCAAGAACTAGCGGCTAGCACAGATACGCAGTATTTT.

This chain uses TRBV27 with TRBJ2-1; 7 nucleotides line up with TRBD2. J lost 3 bases, V lost 3 bases, and 5 bases had no gene match. This CDR3 has 15 amino acids. CDR1 is MNHEY and CDR2 is SMNVEV in the germline V gene (reference sequence). The CDR3 DNA reads TGTGCCAGCAGTTTGGTCGGACTAGTCTACAATGAGCAGTTCTTC. Protein sequence: CASSLVGLVYNEQFF.

The chain has TRBV11-2 and TRBJ2-6; the D is unclear. Between the trimmed V and J ends, which lost 3 bases and 2 bases, there was a span of 2 bases. CDR1 SGHAT and CDR2 FQNNGV come from the germline V gene. The CDR3 consists of 13 residues. CDR3 sequence (DNA): TGTGCCAGCAGCTTCACTGGGGCCAACGTCCTGACTTTC. This translates into CASSFTGANVLTF. The variable domain in full, completed from reference TRBV11-2 and TRBJ2-6, reads EAGVAQSPRYKIIEKRQSVAFWCNPISGHATLYWYQQILGQGPKLLIQFQNNGVVDDSQLPKDRFSAERLKGVDSTLKIQPAKLEDSAVYLCASSFTGANVLTFGAGSRLTVL.

The rearrangement uses TRBV3-1 (or the pseudogene TRBV3-2) and TRBJ2-7, with D tentatively TRBD1 (5 bases). There are 13 residues in the CDR3. Trimming shortened V by 3 bases and J by 2 bases, and 8 bases separated the two germline ends. The germline V gene has CDR1 LGHDT and CDR2 YNNKEL (reference sequence). The CDR3 is CASSQGQAYEQYF. Here the CDR3 DNA reads TGTGCCAGCAGCCAGGGGCAAGCCTACGAGCAGTACTTC.

The gene calls are TRBV11-2 and TRBJ1-3, with no clear D. This CDR3 region has 15 residues. CDR1 is SGHAT, CDR2 FQNNGV, per germline. The V gene lost 0 bases and the J gene lost 2 bases, with 8 bases spanning the gap. The CDR3: CASSLEAVPGNTIYF. DNA of the CDR3: TGTGCCAGCAGCTTAGAGGCGGTTCCTGGAAACACCATATATTTT.

The rearrangement uses TRBV25-1 and TRBJ2-7, with 10 nucleotides matching TRBD2. CDR1 is MGHDK and CDR2 is SYGVNS in the germline V gene. The length of the CDR3 is 16 residues. After removal of 5 bases from V and 5 bases from J, the junction contained 12 bases not matched to a gene. The CDR3 bases are TGTGCCAGCAGTAGGGAGGAGGCTAGCGGGAGCGACGAGCAGTACTTC. It encodes CASSREEASGSDEQYF.